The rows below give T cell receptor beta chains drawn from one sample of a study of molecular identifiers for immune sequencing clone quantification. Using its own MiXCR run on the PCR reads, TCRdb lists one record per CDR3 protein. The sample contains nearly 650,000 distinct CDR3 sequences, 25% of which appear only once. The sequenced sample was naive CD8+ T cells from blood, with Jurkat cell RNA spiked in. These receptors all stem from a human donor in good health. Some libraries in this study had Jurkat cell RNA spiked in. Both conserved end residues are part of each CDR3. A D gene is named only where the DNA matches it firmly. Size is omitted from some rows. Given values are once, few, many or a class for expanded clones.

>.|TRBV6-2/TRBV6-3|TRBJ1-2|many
TGTGCCAGCAGACAGGAAAGAATTGACATTGGCTACACCTTC
CASRQERIDIGYTF
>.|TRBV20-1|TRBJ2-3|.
TGCAGTGCTAGGAGCGGTTTGACAGATACGCAGTATTTT
CSARSGLTDTQYF
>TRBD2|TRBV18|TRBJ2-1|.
TGTGCCAGCTCATCTGGGACTAGCGGCCTTGGCTACAATGAGCAGTTCTTC
CASSSGTSGLGYNEQFF
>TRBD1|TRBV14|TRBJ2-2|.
TGTGCCAGCAGCCGAGACAGGGACCCGAACACCGGGGAGCTGTTTTTT
CASSRDRDPNTGELFF
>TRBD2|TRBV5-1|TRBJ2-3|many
TGCGCCAGCAGCGTTGGACTAGCGGGGTTCACAGATACGCAGTATTTT
CASSVGLAGFTDTQYF
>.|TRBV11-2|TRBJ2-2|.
TGTGCCAGCAGCTTAGCGACAGGGAACACCGGGGAGCTGTTTTTT
CASSLATGNTGELFF
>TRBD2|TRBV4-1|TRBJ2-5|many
TGCGCCAGCAGCCAAGGACCCGGGACTAGCGGAATGGGGGTAGAGACCCAGTACTTC
CASSQGPGTSGMGVETQYF
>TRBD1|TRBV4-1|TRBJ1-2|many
TGCGCCAGCAGCCAAGATTTTGCAGGGGGCGGCGGCTACACCTTC
CASSQDFAGGGGYTF
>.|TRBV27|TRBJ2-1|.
TGTGCCAGCAGTTCCCCGGTCCAGACCTACAATGAGCAGTTCTTC
CASSSPVQTYNEQFF
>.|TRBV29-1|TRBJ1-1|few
TGCAGCGTTCGCTTAGGAGGGAACACTGAAGCTTTCTTT
CSVRLGGNTEAFF
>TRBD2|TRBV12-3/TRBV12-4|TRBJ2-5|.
TGTGCCAGCAGTTTAGAGCCGGGGGGGACTTCGGAGACCCAGTACTTC
CASSLEPGGTSETQYF
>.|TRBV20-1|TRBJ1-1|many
TGCAGTGCTAGTCGACAGAACACTGAAGCTTTCTTT
CSASRQNTEAFF
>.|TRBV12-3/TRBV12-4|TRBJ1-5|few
TGTGCCAGCAGTTTATTCGGGCGGGGCTCCGGCGGCAATCAGCCCCAGCATTTT
CASSLFGRGSGGNQPQHF
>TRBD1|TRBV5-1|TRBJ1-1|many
TGCGCCAGCGCTGCATTTCCTCGACAGGGGGAGAACACTGAAGCTTTCTTT
CASAAFPRQGENTEAFF
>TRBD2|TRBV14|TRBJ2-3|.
TGTGCCGGCAGCCAAGATCCCCAGCGGGGAAATTTCGTTGCGCAGTATTTT
CAGSQDPQRGNFVAQYF
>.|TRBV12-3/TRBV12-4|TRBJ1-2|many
TGTGCCAGCATGATGGGCCTACAGTATGGCTACACCTTC
CASMMGLQYGYTF
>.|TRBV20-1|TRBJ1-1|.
TGCAGTGCTAGAGATGTATTCCAGGGAGCTTTCTTT
CSARDVFQGAFF
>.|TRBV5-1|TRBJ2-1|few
TGCGCCAGCAGCTTGGTGCAGCTTTACAATGAGCAGTTCTTC
CASSLVQLYNEQFF
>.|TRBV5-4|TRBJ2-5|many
TGTGCCAGCAGCTTGGTTGGAGGGGGCCAAGAGACCCAGTACTTC
CASSLVGGGQETQYF
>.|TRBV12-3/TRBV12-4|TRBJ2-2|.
TGTGCCAGCAGTCCCCCGACGGGTCGTGGCACCGGAGAGCTGTTATTT
CASSPPTGRGTGELLF
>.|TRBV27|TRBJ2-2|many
TGTGCCAGCAGTTTCCAGGGAGGCACCGGGGAGCTGTTTTTT
CASSFQGGTGELFF
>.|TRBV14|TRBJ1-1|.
TGTGCCAGCAGCCCTCAGGAGGGAACTGAAGCTTTCTTT
CASSPQEGTEAFF
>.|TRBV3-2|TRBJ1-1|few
TGTGCCAGCAGCCCACAGGGGTTGGCCAACACTGAAGCTTTCTTT
CASSPQGLANTEAFF
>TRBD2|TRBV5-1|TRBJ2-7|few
TGCGCCAGCAGCTTTTTGGGACTAGCGTCGTACGAGCAGTACTTC
CASSFLGLASYEQYF
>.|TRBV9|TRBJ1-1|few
TGTGCCAGCAGCGTAGAGGGGGAGGGAGAAGCTTTCTTT
CASSVEGEGEAFF
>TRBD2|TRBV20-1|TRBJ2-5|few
TGCAGTGCTAGAGATACTAGCGGGGCCCAAGAGACCCAGTACTTC
CSARDTSGAQETQYF
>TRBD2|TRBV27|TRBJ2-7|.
TGTGCCAGCGGTTTAGCGGGGGCCTTTTCCTACGAGCAGTACTTC
CASGLAGAFSYEQYF
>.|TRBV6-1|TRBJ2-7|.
TGTGCCAGCAGTGATCTTAGGCCAGGAGTTCCCTACGAGCAGTACTTC
CASSDLRPGVPYEQYF
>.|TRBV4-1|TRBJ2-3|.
TGCGCCAGCAGCCAAGTAGGCCAGGGGGGGTACACAGATACGCAGTATTTT
CASSQVGQGGYTDTQYF
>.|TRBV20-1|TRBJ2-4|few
TGCAGTGCTAGAGATGGACAGATAAACATTCAGTACTTC
CSARDGQINIQYF